This TCR beta chain was sequenced for a study of cytomegalovirus exposure and HLA in healthy donors. Researchers ran the PCR with 60 Vbeta and 13 Jbeta primers. Clones were read by immunoSEQ multiplex PCR, and TCRdb kept only the in-frame ones, dropping some. The table has fewer than 200,000 clones, roughly 80% seen once. Per the germline V gene, CDR1 is MDHEN and CDR2 is SYDVKM. Between the trimmed V and J ends, which lost 7 bases and 5 bases, there was a span of 14 bases. This CDR3 has 13 amino acids. The sequencing input was PBMCs. The rearrangement uses TRBV28 and TRBJ2-5, with a weak D call TRBD2 (6 bases). The receptor was isolated from a girl between 2 and 10 years old in good health and CMV-seropositive. The CDR3 reads CASMGLPRETQYF. CDR3 bases: TGTGCCAGCATGGGACTCCCCCGCGAGACCCAGTACTTC.